These 7 T cell receptor beta chains came from one sample sequenced in a study of blood T cell repertoires in COVID-19. Here immunoSEQ multiplex PCR was the method, and the copy in TCRdb shows in-frame clones only, minus some. This table has roughly 88,000 clones, roughly 80% appearing once. The sample taken for sequencing was peripheral blood. Receptor source: an elderly woman with acute or convalescent COVID-19.

V is TRBV6-5 and J is TRBJ1-2; tentatively, D is TRBD1 (5 bases). Germline V gene lookup returns CDR1 MNHEY and CDR2 SVGAGI. V lost 0 bases, J lost 3 bases, and 14 bases lay in between. The CDR3 is made up of 16 amino acids. CDR3 residues: CASSYSPGGLDYGYTF. The DNA of the CDR3 is TGTGCCAGCAGTTACTCACCCGGGGGACTAGACTATGGCTACACCTTC.

The V gene is TRBV11-3, the J gene TRBJ1-2; D gene unclear. CDR3 length: 15 amino acids. The V gene lost 3 bases and the J gene lost 3 bases, with 14 bases spanning the gap. Germline values: CDR1 SGHNT, CDR2 YENEEA. Here the CDR3 reads CASSFSRVRDYGYTF. CDR3 coding DNA: TGTGCCAGCAGCTTCTCGAGGGTACGGGACTATGGCTACACCTTC.

The gene calls are TRBV3-1 (or the pseudogene TRBV3-2) and TRBJ1-5; TRBD1 might be the D (5 bases). Germline V gene sequence: CDR1 LGHDT, CDR2 YNNKEL (reference sequence). V lost 3 bases and J lost 7, with 10 bases in between. This CDR3 is 13 amino acids long. CDR3 sequence reads: CASSQGLTQPQHF. The CDR3 nucleotides are TGTGCCAGCAGCCAGGGGCTGACCCAGCCCCAGCATTTT.

This rearrangement joins TRBV7-2 to TRBJ2-5; 9 positions match TRBD1. V was pared by 1 base and J by 5 bases, with 8 bases of the junction left unmatched. This CDR3 is built from 16 residues. The germline V gene has CDR1 SGHTA and CDR2 FQGNSA. The CDR3 DNA reads TGTGCCAGCAGCTTAGGAATACAGGGGGCCCGGGAGACCCAGTACTTC. Amino acid sequence: CASSLGIQGARETQYF.

This chain links TRBV3-1 (or the pseudogene TRBV3-2) with TRBJ1-2; 9 nucleotides align to TRBD1. The CDR3 spans 16 residues. Germline V lookup: CDR1 LGHDT, CDR2 YNNKEL (reference sequence). V lost 4 bases and J lost 2; bases outside the gene matches: 8. CDR3 bases: TGTGCCAGCAGCCCCAGCCCGGGACAGGGAAACTATGGCTACACCTTC. This gives the protein CASSPSPGQGNYGYTF.

The rearrangement joins TRBV19 to TRBJ1-5; D is uncertain. CDR1 LNHDA and CDR2 SQIVND come from the germline V gene (reference sequence). V shed 3 bases and J shed 5 bases, with 11 bases lying between them. The length of the CDR3 is 14 residues. Here the CDR3 DNA reads TGTGCCAGTAGTATCGGCGGGAGGGATCAGCCCCAGCATTTT. As protein: CASSIGGRDQPQHF.

The chain employs TRBV11-1 and TRBJ2-5, with 11 bases aligning to TRBD1. Trimming took 5 bases from V and 2 from J; bases not matched to a gene: 4. In germline, CDR1 is SGHAT, CDR2 FQDESV (reference sequence). The CDR3 contains 15 residues. The CDR3 protein is CASSNRDRGQETQYF. The CDR3 DNA sequence: TGTGCCAGCAGCAACCGGGACAGGGGGCAAGAGACCCAGTACTTC.